Below are 21 T cell receptor beta chains sequenced from a single sample in a study of T cells in Graves' hyperthyroidism and ophthalmopathy. TCR beta CDR3 region amplification was performed from RNA transcripts. First-round RT-PCR of the TCR CDR3 relied on the HTBI primer set. MiXCR, run by TCRdb on the multiplex PCR reads, gives a single entry per CDR3 protein. The data hold under 350,000 distinct CDR3 sequences, with 15% to 20% observed a single time. The sequenced material came from blood. Receptors originate from a woman aged 60 to 75 with Graves' ophthalmopathy.

This clonotype has at least ten counts. The rearrangement joins TRBV2 to TRBJ2-3; D is undetermined. This CDR3 has 14 amino acids. V lost 6 bases and J 2 bases, leaving 12 bases between the germline ends. Germline values: CDR1 SNHLY, CDR2 FYNNEI. As DNA, the CDR3 is TGTGCCAGCAGGCCCGACCCGGACACAGATACGCAGTATTTT. Translation gives CASRPDPDTDTQYF.

The CDR3 DNA follows: TGTGCCAGCTCACCACTCCCAGGAGTTAACTATGGCTACACCTTC. This codes for CASSPLPGVNYGYTF. The rearrangement joins TRBV18 to TRBJ1-2; no clear D gene. This CDR3 contains 15 residues. V shed 1 base and J shed 1 base, with 10 bases lying between them. In germline, CDR1 is KGHSH, CDR2 LQKENI. Based on the CDR3 plus reference TRBV18 and TRBJ1-2, the full variable domain is NAGVMQNPRHLVRRRGQEARLRCSPMKGHSHVYWYRQLPEEGLKFMVYLQKENIIDESGMPKERFSAEFPKEGPSILRIQQVVRGDSAAYFCASSPLPGVNYGYTFGSGTRLTVV.

V gene TRBV6-1 combines with J gene TRBJ2-3, with D tentatively TRBD1 (6 bases). This CDR3 spans 17 amino acids. Trimming shortened V by 4 bases and J by 0 bases, and 17 bases separated the two germline ends. The germline V gene has CDR1 MNHNS and CDR2 SASEGT. CDR3 in DNA: TGTGCCAGCAGTGGATTTACAGGGATATCTAGCACAGATACGCAGTATTTT. Its protein product is CASSGFTGISSTDTQYF.

The V gene is TRBV27, the J gene TRBJ1-4; D is unclear. The CDR3 contains 18 residues. Trimming took off 6 bases at V and 8 bases at J, with 28 bases between the two ends. Germline-derived CDR1 and CDR2 are MNHEY and SMNVEV (reference sequence). The CDR3 sequence is CASRVGERTAAVGEKLFF. The CDR3 DNA follows: TGTGCCAGCAGAGTTGGAGAAAGGACGGCGGCGGTTGGCGAAAAACTGTTTTTT.

With respect to this clonotype: The CDR3 does not close with the conserved phenylalanine or tryptophan, likely indicating a read error. The V and J genes are TRBV28 and TRBJ2-7; no firm D call. The CDR3 runs to 12 residues. Germline CDR1 reads MDHEN; CDR2 reads SYDVKM. V gave up 2 bases and J gave up 0 bases, with 2 bases separating them. The CDR3 DNA follows: TGTGCCAGCAGTTTAGGCTCCTACGAGCAGTACCTC. Translating it yields CASSLGSYEQYL.

There are a few counts of this clonotype. The chain employs TRBV5-4 and TRBJ1-2, with TRBD1 as a possible D gene (5 bases). The CDR3 consists of 13 residues. Germline values: CDR1 SGHNT, CDR2 YYREEE (reference sequence). Trimming cost V 4 bases and J 2 bases, with 9 bases left between them. The CDR3 spells CASSTRVNYGYTF. In DNA form, the CDR3 reads TGTGCCAGCAGCACCAGGGTCAACTATGGCTACACCTTC.

The V and J genes are TRBV7-9 and TRBJ2-1, with D uncertain. The J call may not be correct, given that the DNA end is closer to TRBJ2-7. The germline V gene encodes CDR1 SEHNR and CDR2 FQNEAQ (reference sequence). The CDR3 totals 14 residues. DNA for the CDR3: TGTGCCTCAAAGGGCGTTGTCTCCTACAATGAGCAGTACTTC. Residues: CASKGVVSYNEQYF.

CDR3 sequence: CSARGLMNTEAFF. DNA of the CDR3: TGCAGTGCTAGAGGTCTCATGAACACTGAAGCTTTCTTT. J is TRBJ1-1 and V is TRBV20-1, with D unresolved. The ends were cut back, 1 base at V and 0 bases at J, with 6 bases in the middle. The V gene's germline CDR1 is DFQATT and CDR2 SNEGSKA (reference sequence). The CDR3 extends over 13 amino acids.

This clonotype has a count of ten or more. The rearrangement links TRBV29-1 to TRBJ1-2, with 8 nucleotides matching TRBD1. Germline V gives CDR1 SQVTM, CDR2 ANQGSEA. V lost 4 bases and J lost 0; bases outside the gene matches: 10. CDR3 length equals 16 residues. The CDR3 protein is CSVGGTGELANYGYTF. The DNA of the CDR3 is TGCAGCGTTGGAGGGACAGGAGAACTAGCTAACTATGGCTACACCTTC.

This clonotype was seen a handful of times. The chain combines TRBV10-3 with TRBJ2-1, with D perhaps matching TRBD1 or TRBD2 (5 bases each). V was shortened by 6 bases and J by 7 bases, with 13 bases between the two germline ends. This CDR3 spans 13 amino acids. Germline CDR1 reads ENHRY; CDR2 reads SYGVKD. As DNA, the CDR3 is TGTGCCATCAGGGGACCCCCGGCGAATGAGCAGTTCTTC. Its protein is CAIRGPPANEQFF.

This clonotype has only a few counts. This sequence joins TRBV18 and TRBJ2-6; D uncertain. The CDR3 spans 15 residues. Germline CDR1 is KGHSH and CDR2 is LQKENI. Trimming stripped 2 bases from V and 0 bases from J, with 5 bases between. The CDR3 region has the DNA TGTGCCAGCTCACCAGTGATCTCTGGGGCCAACGTCCTGACTTTC. Protein sequence: CASSPVISGANVLTF.

This clonotype was recorded at least ten times. The rearrangement links TRBV18 to TRBJ2-5; D is perhaps TRBD2 (5 bases). The germline V and J ends were trimmed by 0 bases and 7 bases, with 15 bases remaining between them. Germline CDR1 KGHSH, CDR2 LQKENI. This CDR3 has 15 amino acids. The CDR3 sequence is CASSPPSTGKGTQYF. The CDR3 DNA is TGTGCCAGCTCACCACCGTCGACGGGGAAGGGGACCCAGTACTTC.

V usage is TRBV19 and J usage is TRBJ1-1, with D unclear. The ends were cut back, 5 bases at V and 3 bases at J, with 13 bases in the middle. Germline CDR1 and CDR2: LNHDA and SQIVND (reference sequence). This CDR3 spans 14 amino acids. This CDR3 is CASSSYPLYTEAFF. The CDR3 nucleotides are TGTGCCAGTAGTTCCTACCCCCTGTACACTGAAGCTTTCTTT.

The chain carries TRBV20-1 and TRBJ2-7, with D unresolved. The CDR3 consists of 14 residues. The germline V gene encodes CDR1 DFQATT and CDR2 SNEGSKA (reference sequence). V was cut by 0 bases and J by 0 bases, with 9 bases left in between. In DNA form, the CDR3 reads TGCAGTGCTAGAGAACACACCCGCTCCTACGAGCAGTACTTC. Its protein is CSAREHTRSYEQYF.

The rearrangement uses TRBV12-3 or TRBV12-4 and TRBJ1-5; TRBD1 aligns across 7 bases. The CDR3 covers 16 residues. After removal of 2 bases from V and 1 base from J, the junction contained 5 bases not matched to a gene. CDR3 in DNA: TGTGCCAGCAGTTTACGAGGGGGCGGGAGCAATCAGCCCCAGCATTTT. As protein: CASSLRGGGSNQPQHF.

This clonotype appeared many times. The chain recombines TRBV12-3 or TRBV12-4 with TRBJ1-6; D is unclear. The length of the CDR3 is 15 residues. Trimming removed 5 bases from V and 5 bases from J, with 13 bases in between. As DNA, the CDR3 is TGTGCCAGCAGTCCCCAAGGGTGGGATAATTCACCCCTCCACTTT. It codes for CASSPQGWDNSPLHF.

At least ten counts were recorded for this clonotype. The chain combines TRBV3-1 with TRBJ1-5, with 9 bases fitting TRBD1. After removal of 4 bases from V and 4 bases from J, the junction contained 8 bases not matched to a gene. This CDR3 contains 16 residues. Germline V gene sequence: CDR1 LGHDT, CDR2 YNNKEL (reference sequence). The CDR3 loop reads CASSLGDRGLNQPQHF. The DNA of the CDR3 is TGTGCCAGCAGCCTCGGCGACAGGGGGTTAAATCAGCCCCAGCATTTT.

This clonotype occurred a few times. The CDR3 reads CASSLGQGEYYEQYF. The CDR3, as DNA: TGTGCCAGCAGCCTAGGACAGGGGGAATATTACGAGCAGTACTTC. The J gene is TRBJ2-7, the V gene TRBV5-5; 10 positions match TRBD1. Trimming removed 4 bases from V and 4 bases from J; junction bases left unmatched: 8. This CDR3 region has 15 residues. Germline V gene sequence: CDR1 SGHKS, CDR2 YYEKEE (reference sequence).

This clonotype has only a few counts. The chain is built from TRBV27 and TRBJ2-1; the match to TRBD1 covers 9 bases. The junction had 17 bases not matched to a gene; V was cut back by 5 bases and J by 15 bases. CDR1 MNHEY and CDR2 SMNVEV come from the germline V gene (reference sequence). This CDR3 has 15 amino acids. The CDR3 nucleotides are TGTGCCAGCAGTCGTGTCGGGACAGGGTTCTTTCAGGGGTTCTTC. The encoded protein is CASSRVGTGFFQGFF.

A few counts support this clonotype. The V and J genes are TRBV6-1 and TRBJ2-7; 7 bases are a match to TRBD1. Germline assignment: CDR1 MNHNS and CDR2 SASEGT. The CDR3 has 15 amino acids. V lost 5 bases and J lost 6; bases outside the gene matches: 13. The CDR3 nucleotides are TGTGCCAGCAGTCTCCGGGACAGAGACATCCTCGAGCAGTACTTC. Its protein is CASSLRDRDILEQYF.

Of note for this clonotype: A much more abundant neighbour one base away suggests this may be a read error. The chain uses TRBV6-5 and TRBJ1-2, with D possibly TRBD1 on 5 matching bases. Germline V gives CDR1 MNHEY, CDR2 SVGAGI. The CDR3 is 16 amino acids. The CDR3 bases are TGTGCCAGCAATTACTCGGGTCCTGCCAGGGAGAATGGCTACACCTTC. It is translated as CASNYSGPARENGYTF.